This T cell receptor beta chain was found in a study of identical twins (dated by TCRdb to about 2016). At the level of the whole study: TCR alpha and beta repertoires from monozygotic twins, unrelated adults of various ages and cord blood were deep-sequenced to test whether fetal clonotypes persist. To rule out contamination, the twin experiments were replicated at different times with different library preparation protocols.

Every donor was a healthy Caucasian. Three pairs of female monozygotic twins, all aged roughly 18 to 30 years, made up the twin cohort. RNA for TCR libraries was isolated from peripheral blood mononuclear cells. For this clonotype: Its specific antigen is unknown. A read error may produce the germline difference seen at one junction end.

The method behind the library was 5' RACE. Sequencing used an Illumina HiSeq 2000. A universal primer binding site was added through template switching, and the final cDNA carried a unique molecular identifier so that TCR cDNA molecules could be counted accurately. Specific primers in the conserved constant-segment region were used to synthesize first-strand cDNA for TCR alpha and beta chains. To control for contamination, every cDNA library carried two barcodes: a SMART-Mk sample barcode plus Illumina barcodes. TruSeq adapter sequences, together with Illumina sample barcodes, were added in two successive PCR steps. Sequencing of the TCR alpha and beta cDNA libraries was done on the Illumina HiSeq platform using custom primers. The original methods were these. MiGEC was used to process raw reads and extract unique molecular identifiers, and MiXCR was used to find CDR3 positions. Recombination models were inferred per individual with the repgenHMM and IGoR tools using an EM algorithm. The analysis of shared clonotypes was done with the tcR package in R, with sharing normalized by the product of cloneset sizes. To study raw recombination without the effects of thymic and clonal selection, out-of-frame nonproductive sequences were analyzed. Clones were called with MiXCR by TCRdb after fastp trimmed the public reads at Q25, and only in-frame beta chains were retained. Entries are consolidated by CDR3 protein sequence, retaining the most common genes and DNA. The V and J calls shown here were made by TCRdb, not taken from the authors' results. A total of some 560,000 distinct CDR3 sequences appear in this sample, around 9.6% of them only once. In total, the top ten clones hold around 3% of the sample.

Beyond this particular receptor, the publication reports: Out-of-frame TCR alpha sharing in monozygotic twins was systematically underestimated by recombination models, whereas sharing between unrelated individuals was in agreement with the recombination models. Excess twin sharing in beta out-of-frame sequences was weaker because fewer shared sequences lowered the signal-to-noise ratio. Invariant T cells such as MAIT and iNKT could partly confound zero-insertion analyses, though diverse VJ usage argued against this for most clonotypes. Abundant cord blood beta clonotypes had fewer insertions, young adult naive repertoires showed a similar but weaker trend, and memory repertoires showed no such trend. Out-of-frame TCR alpha sequences shared between twins showed an excess of low generation-probability sequences compared with coincidental sharing between unrelated individuals. Conclusions relied on cross-sectional statistical analysis, since the same donors could not be followed over many years.

The sample was also linked to a second study, of yellow fever vaccine responses in identical twins. According to the second study: According to the authors, the vaccine-induced T cell response in identical twins seemed to be partly convergent and partly specific to each individual. The study precisely tracked vaccine-responding T cell clones in identical twins.

The sample comprised PBMCs. The TCR originated in a woman younger than 30 in good health.

The nucleotide sequence reads TGTGCCAGCAGCTTTAGACGCAGGCCCCCAGAACACCGGGGAGCTGTTTTT. This codes for CASSFRRRPPEHRGAVF. The chain was built from TRBV7-3 and TRBJ2-2; the D segment could be TRBD2, given 5 matching bases. Via the germline V gene, CDR1 is SGHTA and CDR2 FQGTGA. From cysteine to phenylalanine, the CDR3 is 17 amino acids long. The kept DNA is CDR3 alone, 51 bases in frame from the first base.